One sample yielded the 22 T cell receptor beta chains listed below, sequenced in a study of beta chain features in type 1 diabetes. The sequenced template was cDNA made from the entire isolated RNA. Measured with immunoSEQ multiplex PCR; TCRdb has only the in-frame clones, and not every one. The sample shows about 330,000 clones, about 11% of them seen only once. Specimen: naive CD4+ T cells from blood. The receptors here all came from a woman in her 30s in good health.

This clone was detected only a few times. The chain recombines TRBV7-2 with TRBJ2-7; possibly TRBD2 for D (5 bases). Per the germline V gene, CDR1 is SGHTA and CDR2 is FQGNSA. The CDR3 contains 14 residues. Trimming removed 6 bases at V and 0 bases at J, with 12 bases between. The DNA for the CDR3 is TGTGCCAGCAGTCCCCCCCGGGGCTCCTACGAGCAGTACTTC. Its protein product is CASSPPRGSYEQYF.

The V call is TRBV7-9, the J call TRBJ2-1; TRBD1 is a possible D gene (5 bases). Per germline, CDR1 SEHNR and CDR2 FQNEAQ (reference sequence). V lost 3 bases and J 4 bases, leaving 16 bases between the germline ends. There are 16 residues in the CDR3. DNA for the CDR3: TGTGCCAGCAGCTTCCCGACAGTCTCGTCATACAATGAGCAGTTCTTC. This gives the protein CASSFPTVSSYNEQFF.

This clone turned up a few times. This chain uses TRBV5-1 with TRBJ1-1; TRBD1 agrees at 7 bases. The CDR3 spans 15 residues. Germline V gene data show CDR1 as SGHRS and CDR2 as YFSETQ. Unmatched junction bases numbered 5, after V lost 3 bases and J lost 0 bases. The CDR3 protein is CASSSQGQMNTEAFF. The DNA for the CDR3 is TGCGCCAGCAGCTCGCAGGGACAGATGAACACTGAAGCTTTCTTT.

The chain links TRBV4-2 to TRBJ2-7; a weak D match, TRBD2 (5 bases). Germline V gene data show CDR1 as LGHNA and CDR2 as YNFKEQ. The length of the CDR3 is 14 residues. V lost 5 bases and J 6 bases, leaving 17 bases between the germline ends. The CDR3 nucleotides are TGTGCCAGCAGCGTATTAAGTGGGAGCCCCGAGCAGTACTTC. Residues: CASSVLSGSPEQYF.

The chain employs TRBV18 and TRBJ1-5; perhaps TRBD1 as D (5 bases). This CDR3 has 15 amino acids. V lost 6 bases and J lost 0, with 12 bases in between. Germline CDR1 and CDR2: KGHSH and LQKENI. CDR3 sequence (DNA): TGTGCCAGCTCTTCGGGGGGAAATAGCAATCAGCCCCAGCATTTT. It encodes CASSSGGNSNQPQHF. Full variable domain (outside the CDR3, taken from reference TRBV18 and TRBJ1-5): NAGVMQNPRHLVRRRGQEARLRCSPMKGHSHVYWYRQLPEEGLKFMVYLQKENIIDESGMPKERFSAEFPKEGPSILRIQQVVRGDSAAYFCASSSGGNSNQPQHFGDGTRLSIL.

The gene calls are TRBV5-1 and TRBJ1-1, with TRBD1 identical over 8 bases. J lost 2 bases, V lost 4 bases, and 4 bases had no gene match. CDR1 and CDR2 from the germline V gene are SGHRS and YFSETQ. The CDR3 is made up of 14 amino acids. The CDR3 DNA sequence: TGCGCCAGCAGCCCCGACAGGGGCAACACTGAAGCTTTCTTT. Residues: CASSPDRGNTEAFF.

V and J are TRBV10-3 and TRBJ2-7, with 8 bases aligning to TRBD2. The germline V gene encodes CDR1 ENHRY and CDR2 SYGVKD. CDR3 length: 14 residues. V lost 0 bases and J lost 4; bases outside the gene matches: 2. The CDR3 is CAISESSGVYEQYF. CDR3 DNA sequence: TGTGCCATCAGTGAGTCTAGCGGGGTGTACGAGCAGTACTTC.

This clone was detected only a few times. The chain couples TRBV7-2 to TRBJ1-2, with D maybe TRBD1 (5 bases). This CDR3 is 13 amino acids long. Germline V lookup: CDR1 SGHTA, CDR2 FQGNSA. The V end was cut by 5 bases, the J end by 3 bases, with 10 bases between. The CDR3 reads CASSPPGHYGYTF. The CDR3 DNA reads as TGTGCCAGCAGCCCCCCAGGGCACTATGGCTACACCTTC.

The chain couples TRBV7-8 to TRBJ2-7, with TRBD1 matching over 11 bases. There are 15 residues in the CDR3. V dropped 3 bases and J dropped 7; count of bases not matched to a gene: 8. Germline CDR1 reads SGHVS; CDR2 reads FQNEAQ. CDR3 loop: CASSLGGQGAREQYF. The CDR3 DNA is TGTGCCAGCAGCTTGGGAGGACAGGGGGCGCGAGAGCAGTACTTC. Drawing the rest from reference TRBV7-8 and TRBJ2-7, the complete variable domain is GAGVSQSPRYKVAKRGQDVALRCDPISGHVSLFWYQQALGQGPEFLTYFQNEAQLDKSGLPSDRFFAERPEGSVSTLKIQRTQQEDSAVYLCASSLGGQGAREQYFGPGTRLTVT.

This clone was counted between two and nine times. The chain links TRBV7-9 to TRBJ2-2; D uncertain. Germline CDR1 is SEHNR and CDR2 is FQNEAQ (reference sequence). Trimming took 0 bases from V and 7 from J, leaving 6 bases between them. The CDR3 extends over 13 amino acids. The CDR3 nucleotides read TGTGCCAGCAGCTTAGCGGGCTTCGGGGAGCTGTTTTTT. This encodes CASSLAGFGELFF.

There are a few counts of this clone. The CDR3 is CASSYAGGEKLFF. The CDR3, as DNA: TGTGCCAGCAGTTACGCAGGGGGCGAAAAACTGTTTTTT. V and J are TRBV6-5 and TRBJ1-4; 8 nucleotides align to TRBD1. The V gene end was trimmed by 2 bases and the J gene end by 8 bases; junction bases not matched to a gene: 1. Germline CDR1 and CDR2: MNHEY and SVGAGI. The CDR3 has 13 amino acids.

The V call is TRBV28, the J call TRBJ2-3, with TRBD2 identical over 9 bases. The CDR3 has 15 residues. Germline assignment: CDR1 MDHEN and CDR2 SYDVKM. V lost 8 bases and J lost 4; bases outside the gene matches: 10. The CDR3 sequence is CASGGAGGPSDTQYF. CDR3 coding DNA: TGTGCCAGCGGGGGGGCGGGAGGGCCATCAGATACGCAGTATTTT.

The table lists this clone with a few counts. The chain's CDR3 is CASSLRDRAHYSYNEQFF. CDR3 DNA: TGTGCCAGCAGCTTACGGGACAGGGCCCATTACTCCTACAATGAGCAGTTCTTC. This sequence joins TRBV7-2 and TRBJ2-1, with 9 bases fitting TRBD1. V was pared by 2 bases and J by 0 bases, with 8 bases of the junction left unmatched. The CDR3 covers 18 residues. Germline lookup yields CDR1 SGHTA and CDR2 FQGNSA.

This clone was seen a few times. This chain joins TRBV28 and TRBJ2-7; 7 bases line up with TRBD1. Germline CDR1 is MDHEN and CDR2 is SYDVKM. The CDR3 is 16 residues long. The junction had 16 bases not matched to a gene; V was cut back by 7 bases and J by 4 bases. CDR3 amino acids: CASKPPTGSRGYEQYF. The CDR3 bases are TGTGCCAGCAAACCCCCAACGGGATCCAGGGGGTACGAGCAGTACTTC.

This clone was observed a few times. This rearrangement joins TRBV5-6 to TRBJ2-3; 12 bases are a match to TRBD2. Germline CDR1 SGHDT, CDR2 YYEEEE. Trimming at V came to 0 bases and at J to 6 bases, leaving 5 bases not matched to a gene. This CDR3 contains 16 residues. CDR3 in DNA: TGTGCCAGCAGCTTGGGACTAGCGGGAGTATCGGATACGCAGTATTTT. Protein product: CASSLGLAGVSDTQYF.

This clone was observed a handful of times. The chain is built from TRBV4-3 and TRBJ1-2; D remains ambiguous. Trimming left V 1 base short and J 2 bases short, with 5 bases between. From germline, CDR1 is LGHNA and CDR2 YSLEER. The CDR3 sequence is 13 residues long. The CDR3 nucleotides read TGCGCCAGCAGCCAAGGGCAAAACTATGGCTACACCTTC. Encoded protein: CASSQGQNYGYTF.

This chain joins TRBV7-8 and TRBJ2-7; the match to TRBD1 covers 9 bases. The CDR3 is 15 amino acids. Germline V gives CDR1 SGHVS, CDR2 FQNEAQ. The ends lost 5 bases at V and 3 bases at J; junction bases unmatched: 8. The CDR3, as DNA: TGTGCCAGCAGCCCCCGCCGGGACAGGGTCTACGAGCAGTACTTC. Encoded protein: CASSPRRDRVYEQYF.

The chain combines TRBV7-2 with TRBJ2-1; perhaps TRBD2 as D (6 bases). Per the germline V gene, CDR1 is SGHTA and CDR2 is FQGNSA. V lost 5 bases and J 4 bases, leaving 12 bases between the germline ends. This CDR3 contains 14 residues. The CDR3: CASSPGTRYNEQFF. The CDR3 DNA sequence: TGTGCCAGCAGCCCCGGGACTCGGTACAATGAGCAGTTCTTC.

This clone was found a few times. CDR3 region: CASSIGQGGFGEQFF. CDR3 nucleotides: TGCGCCAGCAGCATAGGACAGGGAGGGTTCGGTGAGCAGTTCTTC. V is TRBV5-1 and J is TRBJ2-1; possibly TRBD1 for D (8 bases). The V gene lost 4 bases and the J gene lost 9 bases, with 20 bases spanning the gap. CDR1 is SGHRS, CDR2 YFSETQ, per germline. The CDR3 contains 15 residues.

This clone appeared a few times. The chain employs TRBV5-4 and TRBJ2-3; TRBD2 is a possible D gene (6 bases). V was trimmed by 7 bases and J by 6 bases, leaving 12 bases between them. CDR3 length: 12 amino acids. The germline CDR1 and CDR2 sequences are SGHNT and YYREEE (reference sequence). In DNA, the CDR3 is TGTGCCAGCTCTAGGAGCGGGGATACGCAGTATTTT. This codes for CASSRSGDTQYF.

This chain's CDR3 is CASSPAVAGEADTQYF. In DNA, the CDR3 is TGTGCCAGCAGCCCGGCGGTAGCGGGGGAAGCAGATACGCAGTATTTT. V usage is TRBV7-9 and J usage is TRBJ2-3, with 9 bases fitting TRBD2. From germline, CDR1 is SEHNR and CDR2 FQNEAQ (reference sequence). V was pared by 5 bases and J by 4 bases, with 10 bases of the junction left unmatched. The CDR3 has 16 amino acids.

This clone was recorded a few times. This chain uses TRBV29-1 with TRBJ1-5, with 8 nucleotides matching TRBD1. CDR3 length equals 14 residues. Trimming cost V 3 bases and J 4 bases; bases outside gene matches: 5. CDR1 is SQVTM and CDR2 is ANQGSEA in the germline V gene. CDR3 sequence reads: CSVEVQGANQPQHF. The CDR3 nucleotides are TGCAGCGTTGAGGTTCAGGGGGCAAATCAGCCCCAGCATTTT.